These 14 T cell receptor beta chains share one sample of origin, sequenced in a study of cytomegalovirus exposure and HLA in healthy donors. PCR primers comprised 60 Vbeta and 13 Jbeta primers. The assay was immunoSEQ multiplex PCR, and TCRdb's table has in-frame clones only and misses some. The sample table sets out some 140,000 clones. Sequencing was performed on PBMCs. The receptors stem from a woman between 40 and 50 years old in good health and CMV-seronegative.

The chain carries TRBV2 and TRBJ1-1, with TRBD1 as a possible D gene (6 bases). The CDR3 sequence is 15 residues long. Germline CDR1 is SNHLY and CDR2 is FYNNEI. V gave up 4 bases and J gave up 0 bases, with 12 bases separating them. CDR3 nucleotides: TGTGCCAGCAGTGTACAGGGCCCCTTGAACACTGAAGCTTTCTTT. The encoded protein is CASSVQGPLNTEAFF. Based on the CDR3 plus reference TRBV2 and TRBJ1-1, the full variable domain is EPEVTQTPSHQVTQMGQEVILRCVPISNHLYFYWYRQILGQKVEFLVSFYNNEISEKSEIFDDQFSVERPDGSNFTLKIRSTKLEDSAMYFCASSVQGPLNTEAFFGQGTRLTVV.

This rearrangement joins TRBV11-2 to TRBJ2-5; no clear D gene. The CDR3 consists of 11 residues. Germline lookup yields CDR1 SGHAT and CDR2 FQNNGV. V dropped 6 bases and J dropped 5 bases, with 7 bases sitting between them. The CDR3 region is CASRERETQYF. The CDR3 DNA reads as TGTGCCAGCAGAGAGAGGGAGACCCAGTACTTC.

Concerning this clone itself: A junction end diverges from the germline sequence, so it may reflect a read error. CDR3 in DNA: TGTGCTAGCAGCCCCGGGACAGCCGGAAACACCATATATTTT. This translates into CASSPGTAGNTIYF. V and J are TRBV7-7 and TRBJ1-3; TRBD1 agrees at 7 bases. The CDR3 covers 14 residues. CDR1 and CDR2 (germline): SSHAT, FNYEAQ (reference sequence).

This chain connects TRBV10-2 to TRBJ2-5; D is undetermined. CDR1 and CDR2 (germline): WSHSY, SAAADI. V was pared by 0 bases and J by 4 bases, with 18 bases between. This CDR3 comprises 17 residues. The CDR3 protein is CASSESTRRRPRETQYF. The CDR3 DNA reads as TGCGCCAGCAGTGAGTCGACTCGGAGACGCCCGAGAGAGACCCAGTACTTC.

The gene calls are TRBV10-3 and TRBJ2-2; 10 bases align to TRBD1. Germline V gives CDR1 ENHRY, CDR2 SYGVKD. V shed 8 bases and J 5 bases; nucleotides not matched to a gene: 11. This CDR3 is 16 amino acids long. The CDR3 loop reads CAISGIGTGETGELFF. DNA of the CDR3: TGTGCCATCTCAGGAATCGGGACAGGGGAAACCGGGGAGCTGTTTTTT.

As for this clone: The same CDR3 arises from other DNA sequences in this sample as well. The J gene is TRBJ1-3, the V gene TRBV5-1; a weak D match, TRBD1 (5 bases). Trimming pared 1 base from V and 0 bases from J, leaving 5 bases between. CDR3 length equals 14 residues. Germline CDR1 reads SGHRS; CDR2 reads YFSETQ. CDR3 in amino acids: CASSLQGSGNTIYF. DNA for the CDR3: TGCGCCAGCAGCTTGCAGGGCTCTGGAAACACCATATATTTT.

The chain uses TRBV28 and TRBJ2-7, with a possible D match to TRBD2 (7 bases). Germline CDR1 reads MDHEN; CDR2 reads SYDVKM. CDR3 length equals 15 residues. Trimming took 2 bases from V and 2 from J, leaving 13 bases between them. CDR3 nucleotides: TGTGCCAGCAGTTTAGGGGGGGCGAAGGCCTACGAGCAGTACGTC. It translates to CASSLGGAKAYEQYV.

The chain couples TRBV28 to TRBJ1-5; D is unresolved. Germline CDR1 and CDR2: MDHEN and SYDVKM. The CDR3 covers 16 residues. Trimming stripped 4 bases from V and 3 bases from J, with 16 bases between. The DNA of the CDR3 is TGTGCCAGCAGTTCCTCAAAGCGGGCCGTCAATCAGCCCCAGCATTTT. Protein sequence: CASSSSKRAVNQPQHF.

The chain recombines TRBV18 with TRBJ2-6; D is uncertain. Germline-derived CDR1 and CDR2 are KGHSH and LQKENI. V was pared by 6 bases and J by 1 base, with 10 bases between. The CDR3 consists of 15 residues. The CDR3: CASSPKSSGANVLTF. The CDR3 bases are TGTGCCAGCTCGCCAAAGAGTTCTGGGGCCAACGTCCTGACTTTC.

The CDR3 sequence: CASSYSQTWGEKNIQYF. CDR3 coding DNA: TGTGCCAGCAGTTACTCCCAGACGTGGGGCGAAAAAAACATTCAGTACTTC. The chain recombines TRBV6-7 with TRBJ2-4, with a possible D match to TRBD1 (5 bases). TRBV6-7 belongs to the ORF category, with a function that is uncertain. This CDR3 has 17 residues. V was trimmed by 0 bases and J by 4 bases, leaving 16 bases between them.

The chain employs TRBV29-1 and TRBJ1-2; D is perhaps TRBD1 (5 bases). The germline gives CDR1 SQVTM, CDR2 ANQGSEA. V lost 6 bases, J lost 8 bases, and 22 bases lay in between. This CDR3 comprises 14 residues. As DNA, the CDR3 is TGCAGCGTGCGGGATGGGACGGGTCCCCACGGCTACACCTTC. It codes for CSVRDGTGPHGYTF.

V usage is TRBV4-3 and J usage is TRBJ2-7; 10 nucleotides align to TRBD2. CDR1 LGHNA and CDR2 YSLEER come from the germline V gene. Losses at the gene ends were 0 bases for V and 2 bases for J; bases not matched to a gene: 4. The CDR3 spans 16 residues. The CDR3 coding sequence is TGCGCCAGCAGCCAAGATAATAGCGGGGGGCCCTACGAGCAGTACGTC. Translating gives CASSQDNSGGPYEQYV.

J is TRBJ1-4 and V is TRBV6-5; TRBD1 matches 7 bases. The CDR3 is 15 residues long. The V and J ends lost 0 bases and 9 bases, in that order; junction bases with no gene match: 7. Germline loops: CDR1 MNHEY, CDR2 SVGAGI. In nucleotides, the CDR3 is TGTGCCAGCAGTTACTCGAAACAGGGGTCTAAAAAACTGTTTTTT. Encoded protein: CASSYSKQGSKKLFF.

The chain is built from TRBV4-3 and TRBJ1-4, with D perhaps matching TRBD1 (5 bases). The ends were cut back, 1 base at V and 7 bases at J, with 10 bases in the middle. Germline V gives CDR1 LGHNA, CDR2 YSLEER. The length of the CDR3 is 14 residues. CDR3 nucleotides: TGCGCCAGCAGCCAAGGGGGGGGAGGTGAAAAACTGTTTTTT. Encoded protein: CASSQGGGGEKLFF.